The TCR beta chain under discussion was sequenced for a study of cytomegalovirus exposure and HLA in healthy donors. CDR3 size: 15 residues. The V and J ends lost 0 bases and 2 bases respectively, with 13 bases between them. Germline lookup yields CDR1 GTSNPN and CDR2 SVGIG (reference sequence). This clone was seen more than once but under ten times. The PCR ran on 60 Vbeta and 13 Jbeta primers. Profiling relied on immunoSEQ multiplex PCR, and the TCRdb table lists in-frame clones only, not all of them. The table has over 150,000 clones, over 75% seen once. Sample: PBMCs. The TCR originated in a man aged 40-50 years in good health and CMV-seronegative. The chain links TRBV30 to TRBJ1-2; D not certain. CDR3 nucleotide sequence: TGTGCCTGGAGTGTAAATCCGGACTGGAACTATGGCTACACCTTC. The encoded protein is CAWSVNPDWNYGYTF.